The 9 T cell receptor beta chains given below trace back to one sample, sequenced in a study of cytomegalovirus exposure and HLA in healthy donors. Researchers ran the PCR with 60 Vbeta and 13 Jbeta primers. Only in-frame clones appear in the TCRdb table, and some are missing; sequencing was by immunoSEQ multiplex PCR. The sample records about 200,000 clones, 65% to 85% being singletons. The source material was PBMCs. These receptors originate from a woman between 25 and 40 years old in good health and CMV-seronegative.

This rearrangement joins TRBV9 to TRBJ1-1; D unclear. V lost 0 bases and J 1 base, leaving 4 bases between the germline ends. The germline V gene has CDR1 SGDLS and CDR2 YYNGEE. This CDR3 contains 13 residues. For the CDR3, the DNA is TGTGCCAGCAGCGTAGACTCGAACACTGAAGCTTTCTTT. This translates into CASSVDSNTEAFF.

This clone occurred a few times. The rearrangement links TRBV27 to TRBJ1-6, with D unclear. V lost 2 bases and J lost 0, with 5 bases in between. Per germline, CDR1 MNHEY and CDR2 SMNVEV (reference sequence). The CDR3 length is 15 residues. CDR3 nucleotide sequence: TGTGCCAGCAGTTTAGAGGGCTCCTATAATTCACCCCTCCACTTT. It encodes CASSLEGSYNSPLHF.

The genes are TRBV19 and TRBJ2-1, with D tentatively TRBD2 (6 bases). Germline CDR1 is LNHDA and CDR2 is SQIVND (reference sequence). The V end lost 5 bases, the J end lost 8 bases, and 19 bases lay between the germline ends. The CDR3 runs 15 residues. Here the CDR3 DNA reads TGTGCCAGTAGTTCGGGACTGGTTGCTTACGATGAGCAGTTCTTC. Its translation: CASSSGLVAYDEQFF.

The table lists this clone with a count of one. This chain connects TRBV18 to TRBJ2-7; 16 bases fit TRBD2. This CDR3 has 17 residues. Unmatched junction bases numbered 6, after V lost 0 bases and J lost 7 bases. Germline V CDR1 and CDR2: KGHSH, LQKENI. The CDR3 is CASSPPGLAGGPGEQYF. CDR3 coding DNA: TGTGCCAGCTCACCACCGGGACTAGCGGGAGGGCCGGGTGAGCAGTACTTC.

This chain links TRBV9 with TRBJ2-6; D is uncertain. Germline V gene sequence: CDR1 SGDLS, CDR2 YYNGEE. With 3 bases removed from V and 0 bases from J, the gap between germline ends came to 7 bases. This CDR3 is built from 15 residues. CDR3 residues: CASSARSSGANVLTF. The CDR3 region has the DNA TGTGCCAGCAGCGCCCGGTCCTCTGGGGCCAACGTCCTGACTTTC.

This sequence joins TRBV27 and TRBJ1-5; tentatively, D is TRBD1 (6 bases). CDR3 length: 17 amino acids. Trimming removed 1 base at V and 5 bases at J, with 18 bases between. Germline CDR1 is MNHEY and CDR2 is SMNVEV (reference sequence). CDR3 in DNA: TGTGCCAGCAGTTTATTCTTCCCCGGGGGGCCGGATCAGCCCCAGCATTTT. Translating it yields CASSLFFPGGPDQPQHF.

This chain uses TRBV6-5 with TRBJ1-2, with 8 bases identical to TRBD1. Germline V gene sequence: CDR1 MNHEY, CDR2 SVGAGI. The V gene end was trimmed by 7 bases and the J gene end by 3 bases; junction bases not matched to a gene: 1. The CDR3 contains 12 residues. CDR3 in DNA: TGTGCCAGCACGACAGGGGACTATGGCTACACCTTC. It translates to CASTTGDYGYTF.

J is TRBJ1-2 and V is TRBV28; D may be TRBD1 (5 bases). The CDR3 consists of 12 residues. The germline V and J ends were trimmed by 4 bases and 9 bases, with 12 bases remaining between them. CDR1 and CDR2 (germline): MDHEN, SYDVKM. The CDR3 is CASSSQGGSYTF. CDR3 nucleotides: TGTGCCAGCAGTTCCCAGGGTGGGAGCTACACCTTC.

V gene TRBV11-3 combines with J gene TRBJ2-2; D is ambiguous. V was clipped by 0 bases and J by 1 base, with 12 bases between them. Germline lookup yields CDR1 SGHNT and CDR2 YENEEA. The CDR3 extends over 17 amino acids. As DNA, the CDR3 is TGTGCCAGCAGCTTAGATCCAGGCTCCGAGAACACCGGGGAGCTGTTTTTT. The encoded protein is CASSLDPGSENTGELFF. Variable domain in full (rest from reference TRBV11-3 and TRBJ2-2): EAGVVQSPRYKIIEKKQPVAFWCNPISGHNTLYWYLQNLGQGPELLIRYENEEAVDDSQLPKDRFSAERLKGVDSTLKIQPAELGDSAVYLCASSLDPGSENTGELFFGEGSRLTVL.